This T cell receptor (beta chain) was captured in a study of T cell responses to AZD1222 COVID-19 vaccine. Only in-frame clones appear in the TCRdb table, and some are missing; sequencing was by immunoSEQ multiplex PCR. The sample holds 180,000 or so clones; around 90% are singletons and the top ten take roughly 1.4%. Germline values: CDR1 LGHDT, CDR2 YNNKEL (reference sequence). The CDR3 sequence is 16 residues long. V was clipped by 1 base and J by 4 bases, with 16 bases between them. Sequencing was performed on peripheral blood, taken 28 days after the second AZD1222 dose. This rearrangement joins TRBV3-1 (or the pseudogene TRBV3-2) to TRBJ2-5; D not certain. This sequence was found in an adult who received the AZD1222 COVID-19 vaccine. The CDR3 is CASSQGWKESAETQYF. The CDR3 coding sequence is TGTGCCAGCAGCCAAGGGTGGAAGGAGTCAGCAGAGACCCAGTACTTC.